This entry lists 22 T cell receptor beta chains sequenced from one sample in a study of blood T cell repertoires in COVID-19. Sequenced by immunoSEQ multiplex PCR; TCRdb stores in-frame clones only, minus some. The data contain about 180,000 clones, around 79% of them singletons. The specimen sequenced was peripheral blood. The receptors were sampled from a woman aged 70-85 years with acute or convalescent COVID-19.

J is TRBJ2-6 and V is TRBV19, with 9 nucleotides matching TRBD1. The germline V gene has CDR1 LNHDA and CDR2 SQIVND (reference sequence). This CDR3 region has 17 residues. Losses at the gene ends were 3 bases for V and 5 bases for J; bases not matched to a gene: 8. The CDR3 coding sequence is TGTGCCAGTAGTATGGGGGACAGGGAGTTCTGGGCCAACGTCCTGACTTTC. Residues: CASSMGDREFWANVLTF.

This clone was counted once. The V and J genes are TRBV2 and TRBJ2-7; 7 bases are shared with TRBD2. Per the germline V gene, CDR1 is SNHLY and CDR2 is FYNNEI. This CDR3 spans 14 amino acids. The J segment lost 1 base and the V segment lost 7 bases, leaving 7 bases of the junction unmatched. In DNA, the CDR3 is TGTGCCAGCACCTCCGAGCGGGAATCCTACGAGCAGTACTTC. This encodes CASTSERESYEQYF.

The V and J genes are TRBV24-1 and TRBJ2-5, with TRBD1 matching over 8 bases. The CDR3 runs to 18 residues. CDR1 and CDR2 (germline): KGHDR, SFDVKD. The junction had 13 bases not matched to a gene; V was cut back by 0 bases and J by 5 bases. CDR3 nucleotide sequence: TGTGCCACCAGTGATTTGCAGGGAGACAGGGGTGTTCAGGAGACCCAGTACTTC. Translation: CATSDLQGDRGVQETQYF.

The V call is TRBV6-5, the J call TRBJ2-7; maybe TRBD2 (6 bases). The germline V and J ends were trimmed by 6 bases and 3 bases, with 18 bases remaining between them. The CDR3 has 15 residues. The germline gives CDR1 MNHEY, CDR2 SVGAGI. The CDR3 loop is CASSDPGARVYEQYF. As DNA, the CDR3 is TGTGCCAGCAGCGACCCGGGAGCGAGGGTCTACGAGCAGTACTTC.

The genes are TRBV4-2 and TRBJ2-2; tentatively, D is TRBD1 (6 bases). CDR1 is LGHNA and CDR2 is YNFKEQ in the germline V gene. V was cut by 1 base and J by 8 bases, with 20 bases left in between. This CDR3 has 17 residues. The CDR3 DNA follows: TGTGCCAGCAGCCAAGTCCAGAGTGTTGGCAGGGGTGGGGAGCTGTTTTTT. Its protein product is CASSQVQSVGRGGELFF.

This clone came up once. CDR3 loop: CASSSTSHEQYF. The CDR3 DNA sequence: TGTGCCAGCAGTTCGACTAGCCACGAGCAGTACTTC. The chain joins TRBV28 to TRBJ2-7, with 7 nucleotides matching TRBD2. This CDR3 contains 12 residues. With V trimmed by 4 bases and J by 5 bases, 2 bases remained unmatched. Germline assignment: CDR1 MDHEN and CDR2 SYDVKM. Full variable domain (missing parts from reference TRBV28 and TRBJ2-7): DVKVTQSSRYLVKRTGEKVFLECVQDMDHENMFWYRQDPGLGLRLIYFSYDVKMKEKGDIPEGYSVSREKKERFSLILESASTNQTSMYLCASSSTSHEQYFGPGTRLTVT.

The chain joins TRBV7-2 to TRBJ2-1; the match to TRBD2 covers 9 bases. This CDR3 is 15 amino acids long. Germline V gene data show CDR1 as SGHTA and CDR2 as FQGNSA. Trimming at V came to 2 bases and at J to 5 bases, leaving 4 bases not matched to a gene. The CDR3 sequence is CASSLRLAADNEQFF. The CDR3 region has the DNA TGTGCCAGCAGCTTAAGACTAGCGGCCGACAATGAGCAGTTCTTC.

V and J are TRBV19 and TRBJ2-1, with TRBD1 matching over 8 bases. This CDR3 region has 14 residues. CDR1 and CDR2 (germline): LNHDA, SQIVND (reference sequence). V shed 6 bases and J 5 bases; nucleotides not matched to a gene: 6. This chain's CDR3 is CASRIRGLNNEQFF. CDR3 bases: TGTGCCAGTAGAATCAGGGGGCTCAACAATGAGCAGTTCTTC. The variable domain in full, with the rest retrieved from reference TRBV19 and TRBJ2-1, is DGGITQSPKYLFRKEGQNVTLSCEQNLNHDAMYWYRQDPGQGLRLIYYSQIVNDFQKGDIAEGYSVSREKKESFPLTVTSAQKNPTAFYLCASRIRGLNNEQFFGPGTRLTVL.

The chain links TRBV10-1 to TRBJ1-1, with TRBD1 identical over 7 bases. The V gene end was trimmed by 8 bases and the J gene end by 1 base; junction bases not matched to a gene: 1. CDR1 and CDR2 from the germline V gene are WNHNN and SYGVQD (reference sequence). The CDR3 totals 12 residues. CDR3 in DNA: TGCGCCAGCCGGGACAGGAACACTGAAGCTTTCTTT. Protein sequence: CASRDRNTEAFF.

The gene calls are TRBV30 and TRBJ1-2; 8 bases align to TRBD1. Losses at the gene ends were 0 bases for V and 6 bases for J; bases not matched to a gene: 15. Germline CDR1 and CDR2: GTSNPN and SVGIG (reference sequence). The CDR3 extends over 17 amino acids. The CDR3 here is CAWSVKQGASNRDGYTF. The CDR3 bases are TGTGCCTGGAGTGTAAAGCAGGGGGCCTCCAATAGGGATGGCTACACCTTC.

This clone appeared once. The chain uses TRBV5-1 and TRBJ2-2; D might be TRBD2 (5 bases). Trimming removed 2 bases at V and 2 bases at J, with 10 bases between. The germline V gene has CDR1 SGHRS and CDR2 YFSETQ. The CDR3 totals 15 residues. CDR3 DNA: TGCGCCAGCAGCTTACTAGACCTCAACACCGGGGAGCTGTTTTTT. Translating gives CASSLLDLNTGELFF. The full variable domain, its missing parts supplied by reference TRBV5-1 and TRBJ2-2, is KAGVTQTPRYLIKTRGQQVTLSCSPISGHRSVSWYQQTPGQGLQFLFEYFSETQRNKGNFPGRFSGRQFSNSRSEMNVSTLELGDSALYLCASSLLDLNTGELFFGEGSRLTVL.

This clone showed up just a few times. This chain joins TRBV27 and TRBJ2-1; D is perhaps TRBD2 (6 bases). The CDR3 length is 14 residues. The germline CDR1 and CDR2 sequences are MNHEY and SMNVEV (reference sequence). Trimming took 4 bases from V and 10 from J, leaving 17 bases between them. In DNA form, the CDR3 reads TGTGCCAGCAGTTCAACCCGCTCGGGGGTAGAGCAGTTCTTC. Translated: CASSSTRSGVEQFF.

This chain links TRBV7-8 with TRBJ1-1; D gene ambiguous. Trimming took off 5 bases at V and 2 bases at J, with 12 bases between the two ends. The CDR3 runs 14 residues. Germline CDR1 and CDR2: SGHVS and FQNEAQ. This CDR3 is CASSPLAANTEAFF. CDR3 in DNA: TGTGCCAGCAGCCCACTTGCGGCTAACACTGAAGCTTTCTTT.

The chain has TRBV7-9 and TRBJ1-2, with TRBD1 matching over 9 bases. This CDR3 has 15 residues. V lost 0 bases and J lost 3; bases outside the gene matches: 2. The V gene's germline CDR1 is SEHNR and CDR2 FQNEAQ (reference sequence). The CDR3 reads CASSLADRGDYGYTF. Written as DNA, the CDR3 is TGTGCCAGCAGCTTAGCCGACAGGGGGGACTATGGCTACACCTTC.

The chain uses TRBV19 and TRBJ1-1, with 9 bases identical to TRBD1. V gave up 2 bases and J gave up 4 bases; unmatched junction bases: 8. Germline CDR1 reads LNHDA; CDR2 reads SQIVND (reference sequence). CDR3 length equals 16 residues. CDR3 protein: CASSITGGGVSTEAFF. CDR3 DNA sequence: TGTGCCAGTAGTATAACAGGGGGCGGTGTCAGCACTGAAGCTTTCTTT.

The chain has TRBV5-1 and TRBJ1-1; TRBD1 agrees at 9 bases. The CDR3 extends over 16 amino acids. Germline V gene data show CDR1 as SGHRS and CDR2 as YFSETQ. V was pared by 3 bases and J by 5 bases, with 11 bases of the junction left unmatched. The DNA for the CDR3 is TGCGCCAGCAGCTCCCGGGTTACAGGGGGCCCAACTGAAGCTTTCTTT. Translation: CASSSRVTGGPTEAFF.

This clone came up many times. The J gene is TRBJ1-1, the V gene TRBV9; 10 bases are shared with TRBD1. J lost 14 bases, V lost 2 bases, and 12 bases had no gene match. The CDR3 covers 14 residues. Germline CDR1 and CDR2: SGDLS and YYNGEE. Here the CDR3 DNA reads TGTGCCAGCAGCGTCGGACAGGGGGACCAACCGCCCTTCTTT. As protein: CASSVGQGDQPPFF.

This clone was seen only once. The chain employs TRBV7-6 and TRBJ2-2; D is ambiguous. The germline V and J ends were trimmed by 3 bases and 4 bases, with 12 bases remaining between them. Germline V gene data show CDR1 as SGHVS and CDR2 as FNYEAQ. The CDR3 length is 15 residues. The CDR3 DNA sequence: TGTGCCAGCAGCTTGGGCAGCCAGAGCACCGGGGAGCTGTTTTTT. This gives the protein CASSLGSQSTGELFF. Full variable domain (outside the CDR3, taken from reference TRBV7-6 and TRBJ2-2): GAGVSQSPRYKVTKRGQDVALRCDPISGHVSLYWYRQALGQGPEFLTYFNYEAQQDKSGLPNDRFSAERPEGSISTLTIQRTEQRDSAMYRCASSLGSQSTGELFFGEGSRLTVL.

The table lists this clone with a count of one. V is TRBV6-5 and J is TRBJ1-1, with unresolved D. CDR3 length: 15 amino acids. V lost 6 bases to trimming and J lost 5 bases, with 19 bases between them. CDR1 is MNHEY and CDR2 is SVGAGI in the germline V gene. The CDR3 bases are TGTGCCAGCAGAATATTGGGGTCTACGGGAACTGAAGCTTTCTTT. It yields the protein CASRILGSTGTEAFF.

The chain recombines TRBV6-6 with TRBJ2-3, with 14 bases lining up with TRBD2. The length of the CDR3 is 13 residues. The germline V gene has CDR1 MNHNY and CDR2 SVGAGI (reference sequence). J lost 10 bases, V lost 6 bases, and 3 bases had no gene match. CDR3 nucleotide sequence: TGTGCCAGCAGCGGGACTAGCGGGGGTTCGCAGTATTTT. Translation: CASSGTSGGSQYF.

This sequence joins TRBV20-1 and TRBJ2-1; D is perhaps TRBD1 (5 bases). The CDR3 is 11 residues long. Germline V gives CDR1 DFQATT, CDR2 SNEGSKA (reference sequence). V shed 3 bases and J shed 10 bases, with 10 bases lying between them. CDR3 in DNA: TGCAGTGCTAGGCATGCAGGGGAGCAGTTCTTC. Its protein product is CSARHAGEQFF.

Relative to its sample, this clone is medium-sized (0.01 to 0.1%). This chain's CDR3 is CASSVDGTGGRVSGQFF. The CDR3 DNA reads as TGTGCCAGCAGCGTAGATGGGACAGGGGGCCGAGTTTCTGGGCAGTTCTTC. The genes are TRBV9 and TRBJ2-1, with 12 bases lining up with TRBD1. The CDR3 is 17 residues long. The junction had 13 bases not matched to a gene; V was cut back by 0 bases and J by 12 bases. CDR1 and CDR2 (germline): SGDLS, YYNGEE.